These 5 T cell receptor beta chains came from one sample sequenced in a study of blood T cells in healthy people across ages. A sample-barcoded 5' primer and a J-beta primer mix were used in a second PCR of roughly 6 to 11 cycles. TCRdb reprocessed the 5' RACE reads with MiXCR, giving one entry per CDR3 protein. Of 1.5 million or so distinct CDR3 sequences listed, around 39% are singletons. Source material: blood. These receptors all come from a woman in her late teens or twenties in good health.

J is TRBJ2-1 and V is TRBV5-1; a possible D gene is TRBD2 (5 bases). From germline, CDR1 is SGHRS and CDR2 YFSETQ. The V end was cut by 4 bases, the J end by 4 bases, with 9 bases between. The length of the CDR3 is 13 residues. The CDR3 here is CASSNGIYNEQFF. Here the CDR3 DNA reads TGCGCCAGCAGCAACGGGATATACAATGAGCAGTTCTTC.

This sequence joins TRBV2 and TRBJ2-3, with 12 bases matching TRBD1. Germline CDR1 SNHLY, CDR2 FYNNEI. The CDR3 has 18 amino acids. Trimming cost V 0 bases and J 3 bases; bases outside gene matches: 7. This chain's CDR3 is CASSEALLGQGATDTQYF. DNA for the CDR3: TGTGCCAGCAGTGAAGCGCTGCTGGGACAGGGGGCGACAGATACGCAGTATTTT.

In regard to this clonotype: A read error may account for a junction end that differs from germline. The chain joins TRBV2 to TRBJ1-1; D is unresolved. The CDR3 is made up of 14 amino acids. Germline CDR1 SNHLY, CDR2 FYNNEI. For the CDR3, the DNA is TGTACCAGCAGTCAGAGGTTCATGAACACTGAAGCTTTCTTT. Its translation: CTSSQRFMNTEAFF.

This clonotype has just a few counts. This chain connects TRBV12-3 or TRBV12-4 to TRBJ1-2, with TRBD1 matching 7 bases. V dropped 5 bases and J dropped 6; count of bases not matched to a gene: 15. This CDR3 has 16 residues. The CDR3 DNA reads TGTGCCAGCAGTCCCAGCTCGGCAGGGGGAAAACATGGCTACACCTTC. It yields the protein CASSPSSAGGKHGYTF.

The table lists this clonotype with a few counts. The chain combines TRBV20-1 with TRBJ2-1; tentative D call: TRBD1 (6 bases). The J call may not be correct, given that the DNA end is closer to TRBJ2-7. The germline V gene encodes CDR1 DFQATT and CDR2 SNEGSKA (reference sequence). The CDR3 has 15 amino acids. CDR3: CSAGKAGKKGDEQYF. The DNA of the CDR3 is TGCAGTGCTGGAAAGGCAGGGAAAAAGGGGGACGAGCAGTACTTC.